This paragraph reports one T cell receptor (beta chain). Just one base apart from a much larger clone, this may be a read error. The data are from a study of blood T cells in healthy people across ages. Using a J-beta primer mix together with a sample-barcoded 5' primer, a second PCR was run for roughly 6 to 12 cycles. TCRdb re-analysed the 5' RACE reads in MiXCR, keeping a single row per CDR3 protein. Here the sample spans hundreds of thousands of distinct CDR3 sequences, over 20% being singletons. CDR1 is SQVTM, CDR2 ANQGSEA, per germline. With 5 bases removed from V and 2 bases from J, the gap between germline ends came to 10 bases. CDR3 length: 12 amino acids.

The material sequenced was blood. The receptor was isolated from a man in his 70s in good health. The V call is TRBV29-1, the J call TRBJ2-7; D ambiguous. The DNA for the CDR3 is TGCAGCGTTAGATACCAGCCCTACGAGCAGTACTTC. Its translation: CSVRYQPYEQYF.